This T cell receptor beta chain was captured in a study of cytomegalovirus exposure and HLA in healthy donors. On the study more broadly: The early release's HLA-typed donors yielded roughly 85 million unique TCRs.

When sampled, the donors appeared nominally healthy, though they likely had unrecorded immune exposures. The ends were cut back, 6 bases at V and 8 bases at J, with 10 bases in the middle. This CDR3 comprises 11 residues. The germline V gene encodes CDR1 MDHEN and CDR2 SYDVKM. PCR employed 60 Vbeta and 13 Jbeta primers. In the original workflow: As a later analysis found, there were 70 million to 100 million unique TCR beta chains, of which roughly 11 million were shared. Assay: immunoSEQ multiplex PCR; the TCRdb copy retains only in-frame clones and omits some. That table gives V, J and clone size, and the DNA gave D and trimming. The sample records fewer than 150,000 clones, roughly 75% being singletons.

The receptor's source is a middle-aged man in good health and CMV-seropositive. The sequenced sample was PBMCs. The chain links TRBV28 to TRBJ1-2; no reliable D call. DNA for the CDR3: TGTGCCAGCAGCCTAGTTCGGGGCTACACCTTC. Translated, it gives CASSLVRGYTF.